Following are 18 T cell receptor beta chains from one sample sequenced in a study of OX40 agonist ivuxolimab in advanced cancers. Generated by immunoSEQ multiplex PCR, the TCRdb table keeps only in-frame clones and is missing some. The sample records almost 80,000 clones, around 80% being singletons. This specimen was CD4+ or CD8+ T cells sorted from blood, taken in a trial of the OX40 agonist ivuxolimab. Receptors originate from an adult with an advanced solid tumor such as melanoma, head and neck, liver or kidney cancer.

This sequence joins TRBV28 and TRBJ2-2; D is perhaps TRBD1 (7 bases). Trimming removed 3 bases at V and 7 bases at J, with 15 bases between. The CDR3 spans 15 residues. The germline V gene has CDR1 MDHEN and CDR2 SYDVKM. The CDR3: CASSFNRGGIGELFF. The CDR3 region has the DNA TGTGCCAGCAGTTTCAACAGGGGCGGGATCGGGGAGCTGTTTTTT.

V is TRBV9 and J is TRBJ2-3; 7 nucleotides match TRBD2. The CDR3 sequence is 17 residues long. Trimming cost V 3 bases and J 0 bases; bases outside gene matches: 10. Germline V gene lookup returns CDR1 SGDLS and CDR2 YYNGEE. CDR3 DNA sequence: TGTGCCAGCAGCGGAGGCCATGCGGGAGCGAGCACAGATACGCAGTATTTT. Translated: CASSGGHAGASTDTQYF.

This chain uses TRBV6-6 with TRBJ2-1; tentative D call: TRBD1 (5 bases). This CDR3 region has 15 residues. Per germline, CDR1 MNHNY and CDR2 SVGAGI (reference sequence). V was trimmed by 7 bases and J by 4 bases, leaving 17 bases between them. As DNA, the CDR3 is TGTGCCAGCATTAAGGGGCTGCTTGGTTACAATGAGCAGTTCTTC. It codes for CASIKGLLGYNEQFF.

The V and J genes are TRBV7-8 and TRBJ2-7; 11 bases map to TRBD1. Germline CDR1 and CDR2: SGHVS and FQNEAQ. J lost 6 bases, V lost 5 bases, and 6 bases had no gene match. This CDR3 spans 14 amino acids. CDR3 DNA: TGTGCCAGCAGCCAACGGACAGGGGGCATCGAGCAGTACTTC. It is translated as CASSQRTGGIEQYF.

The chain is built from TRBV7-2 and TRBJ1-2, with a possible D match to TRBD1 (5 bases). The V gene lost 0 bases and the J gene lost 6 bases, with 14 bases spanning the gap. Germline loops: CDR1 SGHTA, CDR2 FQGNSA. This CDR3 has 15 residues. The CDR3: CASSLAVQGGHGYTF. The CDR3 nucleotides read TGTGCCAGCAGCTTAGCCGTTCAGGGAGGGCATGGCTACACCTTC.

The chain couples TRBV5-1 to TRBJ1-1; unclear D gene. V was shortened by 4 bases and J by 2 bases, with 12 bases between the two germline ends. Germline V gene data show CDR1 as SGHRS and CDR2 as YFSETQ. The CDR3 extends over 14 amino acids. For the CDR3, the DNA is TGCGCCAGCAGCGTTCAGAGTTCTAACACTGAAGCTTTCTTT. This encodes CASSVQSSNTEAFF.

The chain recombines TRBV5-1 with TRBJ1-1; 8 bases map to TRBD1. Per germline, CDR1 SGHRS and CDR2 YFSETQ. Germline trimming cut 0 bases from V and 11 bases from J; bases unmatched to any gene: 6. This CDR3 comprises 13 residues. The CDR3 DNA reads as TGCGCCAGCAGCTTGGAACAGGGGGGAAAGGCTTTCTTT. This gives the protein CASSLEQGGKAFF.

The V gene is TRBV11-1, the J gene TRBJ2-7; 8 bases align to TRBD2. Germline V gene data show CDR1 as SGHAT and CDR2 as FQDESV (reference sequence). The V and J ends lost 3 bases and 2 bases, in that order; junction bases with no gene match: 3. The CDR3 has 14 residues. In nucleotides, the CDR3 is TGTGCCAGCAGCTTCAGCGGGAGCACCTACGAGCAGTACTTC. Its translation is CASSFSGSTYEQYF.

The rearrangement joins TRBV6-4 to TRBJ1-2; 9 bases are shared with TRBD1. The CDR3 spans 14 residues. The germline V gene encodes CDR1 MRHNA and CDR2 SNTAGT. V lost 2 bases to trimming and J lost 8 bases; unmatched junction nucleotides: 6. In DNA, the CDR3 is TGTGCCAGCAGTGACGCGGGACAGGGCTTCGGCTACACCTTC. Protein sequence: CASSDAGQGFGYTF.

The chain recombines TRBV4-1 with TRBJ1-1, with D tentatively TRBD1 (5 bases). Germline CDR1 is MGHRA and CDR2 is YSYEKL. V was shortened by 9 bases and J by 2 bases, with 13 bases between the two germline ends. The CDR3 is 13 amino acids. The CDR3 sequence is CASRRGTNTEAFF. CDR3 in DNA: TGCGCCAGTAGGAGGGGAACTAACACTGAAGCTTTCTTT.

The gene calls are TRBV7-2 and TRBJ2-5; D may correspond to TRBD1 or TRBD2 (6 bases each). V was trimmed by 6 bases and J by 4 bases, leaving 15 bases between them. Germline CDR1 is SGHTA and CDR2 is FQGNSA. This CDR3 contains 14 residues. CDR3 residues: CASRRGQPGETQYF. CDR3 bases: TGTGCCAGCAGGCGGGGACAACCGGGAGAGACCCAGTACTTC.

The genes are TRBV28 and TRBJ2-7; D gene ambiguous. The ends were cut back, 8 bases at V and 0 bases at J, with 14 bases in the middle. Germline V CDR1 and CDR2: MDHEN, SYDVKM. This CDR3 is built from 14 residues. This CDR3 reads CASAAAVPSYEQYF. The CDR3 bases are TGTGCCAGCGCCGCGGCGGTTCCCTCCTACGAGCAGTACTTC.

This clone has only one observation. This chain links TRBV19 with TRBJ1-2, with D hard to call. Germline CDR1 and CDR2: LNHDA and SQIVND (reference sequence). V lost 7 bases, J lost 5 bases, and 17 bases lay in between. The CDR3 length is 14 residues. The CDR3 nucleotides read TGTGCCAGTAACCCCCCAAGCAGGAGGTATGGCTACACCTTC. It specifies CASNPPSRRYGYTF.

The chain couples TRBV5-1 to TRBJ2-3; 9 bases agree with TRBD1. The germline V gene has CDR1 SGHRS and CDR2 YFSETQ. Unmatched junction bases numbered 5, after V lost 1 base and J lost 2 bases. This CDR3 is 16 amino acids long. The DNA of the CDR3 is TGCGCCAGCAGCTTGTGGGGACAGGGAAACACAGATACGCAGTATTTT. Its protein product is CASSLWGQGNTDTQYF.

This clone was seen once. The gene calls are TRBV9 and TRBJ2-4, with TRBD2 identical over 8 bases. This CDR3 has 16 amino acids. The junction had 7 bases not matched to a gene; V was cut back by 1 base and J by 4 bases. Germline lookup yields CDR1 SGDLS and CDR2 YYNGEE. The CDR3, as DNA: TGTGCCAGCAGCGTAAGTAGCGGGACTACTAAAAACATTCAGTACTTC. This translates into CASSVSSGTTKNIQYF. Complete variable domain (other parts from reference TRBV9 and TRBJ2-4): DSGVTQTPKHLITATGQRVTLRCSPRSGDLSVYWYQQSLDQGLQFLIQYYNGEERAKGNILERFSAQQFPDLHSELNLSSLELGDSALYFCASSVSSGTTKNIQYFGAGTRLSVL.

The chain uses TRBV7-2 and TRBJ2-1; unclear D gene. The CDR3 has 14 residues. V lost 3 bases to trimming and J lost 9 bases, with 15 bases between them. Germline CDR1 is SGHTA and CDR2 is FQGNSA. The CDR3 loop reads CASSLSLLVGEQFF. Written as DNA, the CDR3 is TGTGCCAGCAGCTTGAGTCTCCTCGTGGGTGAGCAGTTCTTC.

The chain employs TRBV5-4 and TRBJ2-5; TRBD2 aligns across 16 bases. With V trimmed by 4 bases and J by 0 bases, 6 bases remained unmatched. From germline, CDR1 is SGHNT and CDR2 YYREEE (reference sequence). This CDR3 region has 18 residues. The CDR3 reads CASSPGTSGGAYQETQYF. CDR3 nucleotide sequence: TGTGCCAGCAGCCCTGGGACTAGCGGGGGGGCGTACCAAGAGACCCAGTACTTC.

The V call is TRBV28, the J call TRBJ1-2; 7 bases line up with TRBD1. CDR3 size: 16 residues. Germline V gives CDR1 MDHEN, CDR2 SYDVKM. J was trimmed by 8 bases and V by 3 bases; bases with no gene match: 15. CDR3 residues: CASSLAGGSPFGGYTF. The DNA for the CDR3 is TGTGCCAGCAGTTTGGCAGGGGGTTCCCCATTTGGAGGCTACACCTTC.